The rows below give T cell receptor beta chains drawn from one sample of a study of shared clonotypes between healthy human individuals. Assay used: immunoSEQ multiplex PCR; TCRdb lists only in-frame clones, some missing. Of about 1.1 million clones in the sample, more than 75% are singletons; the top ten hold 0.52%. The specimen was memory CD4+ T cells from PBMCs. Receptors were obtained from a man aged 18 to 29 in good health. Some clones in this sample may be carry-over from other donors' samples. The CDR3 runs from the conserved cysteine through the conserved F or W. D genes are given only for firm matches. Clone sizes are given selectively: once, few, many, or a class where the clone is expanded.

.	.	TRBV14	TRBJ2-4	CASPRLLDIQYF	TGTGCCAGTCCACGACTCTTGGACATTCAGTACTTC
few	.	TRBV4-1	TRBJ1-5	CASSQGPGGNQPQHF	TGCGCCAGCAGCCAAGGTCCCGGGGGCAATCAGCCCCAGCATTTT
.	.	TRBV11-3	TRBJ2-7	CASSSGFGYEQYF	TGTGCCAGCAGCTCAGGGTTTGGCTACGAGCAGTACTTC
.	TRBD1	TRBV28	TRBJ1-4	CASSSVRTGSNEKLFF	TGTGCCAGCAGTTCTGTACGGACAGGGAGTAATGAAAAACTGTTTTTT
.	.	TRBV6-6	TRBJ2-2	CASHRTGELFF	TGTGCCAGCCACCGAACCGGGGAGCTGTTTTTT
.	.	TRBV10-3	TRBJ1-2	CAISERIFYGYTF	TGTGCCATCAGTGAGCGAATATTCTATGGCTACACCTTC
.	.	TRBV7-2	TRBJ2-1	CASSVVRRVLNEQFF	TGTGCCAGCAGCGTCGTACGACGGGTACTCAATGAGCAGTTCTTC
.	.	TRBV6-1	TRBJ1-1	CASSERTLNTEAFF	TGTGCCAGCAGTGAAAGGACATTGAACACTGAAGCTTTCTTT
once	.	TRBV28	TRBJ2-7	CASISPGSISYEQYF	TGTGCCAGCATCTCCCCCGGCAGTATCTCCTACGAGCAGTACTTC
.	.	TRBV7-2	TRBJ1-1	CASGRQVNTEAFF	TGTGCCAGCGGAAGACAGGTGAACACTGAAGCTTTCTTT
few	.	TRBV19	TRBJ2-1	CASADVGTHYNEQFF	TGTGCCAGTGCCGACGTCGGGACACACTACAATGAGCAGTTCTTC
.	.	TRBV27	TRBJ2-7	CASNAWGSAEQYF	TGTGCCAGCAATGCTTGGGGTTCCGCCGAGCAGTACTTC
once	.	TRBV27	TRBJ2-6	CASTGTRPSGANVLTF	TGTGCCAGCACCGGGACACGTCCCTCTGGGGCCAACGTCCTGACTTTC
.	.	TRBV10-3	TRBJ1-2	CAIRGGSLGGYTF	TGTGCCATCAGAGGCGGGTCCCTCGGTGGCTACACCTTC
few	.	TRBV6-1	TRBJ2-3	CASSEDGVEDTQYF	TGTGCCAGCAGTGAAGACGGTGTTGAGGATACGCAGTATTTT
few	.	TRBV4-1	TRBJ2-5	CASSRGQSETQYF	TGCGCCAGCAGCCGGGGGCAGTCTGAGACCCAGTACTTC
once	.	TRBV7-9	TRBJ1-3	CASSATRTGNTIYF	TGTGCCAGCAGCGCAACGCGGACAGGAAACACCATATATTTT
.	.	TRBV2	TRBJ2-3	CASSPGTSRGNTQYF	TGTGCCAGCAGCCCTGGGACCTCAAGGGGAAATACGCAGTATTTT
few	.	TRBV29-1	TRBJ2-7	CSPRGDEQYF	TGCAGCCCCAGGGGAGACGAGCAGTACTTC
.	TRBD1	TRBV6-6	TRBJ2-3	CASSSNRGRTDTQYF	TGTGCCAGCAGTTCCAACAGGGGCCGGACAGATACGCAGTATTTT
.	TRBD2	TRBV10-3	TRBJ2-2	CAISAGLAGGGTGELFF	TGTGCCATCAGTGCTGGACTAGCGGGAGGTGGAACCGGGGAGCTGTTTTTT
.	TRBD2	TRBV12-5	TRBJ2-2	CASGLGLAGIGELFF	TGTGCTAGTGGTTTGGGACTAGCGGGAATCGGGGAGCTGTTTTTT
.	.	TRBV28	TRBJ2-3	CASRLTSSTDTQYF	TGTGCCAGCCGCCTAACTAGCAGCACAGATACGCAGTATTTT
.	.	TRBV19	TRBJ2-2	CASNRDTGELFF	TGTGCCAGTAATAGGGACACCGGGGAGCTGTTTTTT
.	.	TRBV28	TRBJ1-1	CASSLAPGRKLNTEAFF	TGTGCCAGCAGTTTAGCCCCGGGACGGAAATTGAACACTGAAGCTTTCTTT
once	TRBD2	TRBV7-3	TRBJ2-2	CASSSLRAGGPDTGELFF	TGTGCCAGCAGCTCCCTCCGGGCGGGAGGGCCCGACACCGGGGAGCTGTTTTTT
.	TRBD1	TRBV28	TRBJ2-6	CASSFTGGSGANVLTF	TGTGCCAGCAGTTTCACAGGGGGCTCTGGGGCCAACGTCCTGACTTTC
.	TRBD1	TRBV4-1	TRBJ1-1	CASSQGDRGLTEAFF	TGCGCCAGCAGCCAAGGAGACAGGGGCTTGACTGAAGCTTTCTTT
.	.	TRBV15	TRBJ2-1	CATRSRADEQFF	TGTGCCACCCGTTCTCGGGCGGATGAGCAGTTCTTC
.	.	TRBV9	TRBJ2-3	CASSVTGSTSTDTQYF	TGTGCCAGCAGCGTAACAGGATCTACTAGCACAGATACGCAGTATTTT
.	TRBD1	TRBV6-6	TRBJ1-1	CAGRQGWNTEAFF	TGTGCCGGCAGACAGGGGTGGAACACTGAAGCTTTCTTT
.	TRBD1	TRBV30	TRBJ2-1	CAWRILTGTGGYNEQFF	TGTGCCTGGAGAATACTAACCGGGACAGGGGGCTACAATGAGCAGTTCTTC
.	.	TRBV7-9	TRBJ1-1	CATHQGTTEAFF	TGTGCCACCCACCAGGGGACCACTGAAGCTTTCTTT
.	.	TRBV4-1	TRBJ2-3	CASSPQTASTDTQYF	TGCGCCAGCAGCCCCCAGACAGCTAGCACAGATACGCAGTATTTT
once	.	TRBV10-2	TRBJ2-5	CASSGGETQYF	TGCGCCAGCAGTGGGGGGGAGACCCAGTACTTC
once	TRBD2	TRBV19	TRBJ2-1	CASSLAGGPNEQFF	TGTGCCAGTAGTTTAGCGGGAGGCCCCAATGAGCAGTTCTTC
.	TRBD2	TRBV7-8	TRBJ2-1	CASSRLLSGRAGADEQFF	TGTGCCAGCAGCCGTCTTTTGAGCGGGAGGGCCGGGGCAGATGAGCAGTTCTTC
.	.	TRBV5-1	TRBJ2-4	CASSLDRVVAKNIQYF	TGCGCCAGCAGCTTGGACAGGGTCGTGGCCAAAAACATTCAGTACTTC
.	.	TRBV18	TRBJ2-7	CASSPSTDGYEQYF	TGTGCCAGCTCACCCTCGACGGACGGCTACGAGCAGTACTTC
.	.	TRBV4-2	TRBJ2-7	CASSQMATYEQYF	TGTGCCAGCAGCCAAATGGCCACCTACGAGCAGTACTTC
many	.	TRBV28	TRBJ1-1	CASRSMTAEAFF	TGTGCCAGCAGATCCATGACGGCTGAAGCTTTCTTT
.	.	TRBV5-1	TRBJ2-5	CASSFGSGTQYF	TGCGCCAGCAGCTTTGGGTCCGGCACCCAGTACTTC
.	TRBD1	TRBV7-9	TRBJ2-3	CASSSPPGQGFGDTQYF	TGTGCCAGCAGCTCTCCTCCGGGACAGGGGTTTGGAGATACGCAGTATTTT
.	.	TRBV5-1	TRBJ2-1	CASSFLAGVTNEQFF	TGCGCCAGCAGCTTCCTAGCAGGGGTTACCAATGAGCAGTTCTTC
.	.	TRBV7-2	TRBJ1-2	CASSSRRDFRGYTF	TGTGCCAGCAGCTCCAGACGGGACTTTCGTGGCTACACCTTC
.	TRBD1	TRBV6-4	TRBJ2-3	CASREDRATDTQYF	TGTGCCAGCAGAGAGGACAGGGCCACAGATACGCAGTATTTT
.	.	TRBV6-6	TRBJ2-7	CASSLRGGPSYEQYF	TGTGCCAGCAGCCTCAGGGGGGGCCCCTCCTACGAGCAGTACTTC
once	.	TRBV29-1	TRBJ1-1	CSAERGGNTEAFF	TGCAGCGCCGAGAGGGGCGGCAACACTGAAGCTTTCTTT
few	TRBD1	TRBV18	TRBJ2-1	CASSPPTGGSYNEQFF	TGTGCCAGCTCACCACCGACAGGGGGGTCCTACAATGAGCAGTTCTTC
.	TRBD2	TRBV7-2	TRBJ2-7	CASSFGAGGTYEQYF	TGTGCCAGCAGCTTTGGGGCGGGAGGTACCTACGAGCAGTACTTC
.	TRBD1	TRBV27	TRBJ2-5	CASSSDRGGETQYF	TGTGCCAGCAGTTCAGACAGGGGGGGAGAGACCCAGTACTTC
.	TRBD1	TRBV5-6	TRBJ1-1	CASSLMGTGINRAAFF	TGTGCCAGCAGCTTGATGGGGACAGGGATTAATCGGGCGGCTTTCTTT